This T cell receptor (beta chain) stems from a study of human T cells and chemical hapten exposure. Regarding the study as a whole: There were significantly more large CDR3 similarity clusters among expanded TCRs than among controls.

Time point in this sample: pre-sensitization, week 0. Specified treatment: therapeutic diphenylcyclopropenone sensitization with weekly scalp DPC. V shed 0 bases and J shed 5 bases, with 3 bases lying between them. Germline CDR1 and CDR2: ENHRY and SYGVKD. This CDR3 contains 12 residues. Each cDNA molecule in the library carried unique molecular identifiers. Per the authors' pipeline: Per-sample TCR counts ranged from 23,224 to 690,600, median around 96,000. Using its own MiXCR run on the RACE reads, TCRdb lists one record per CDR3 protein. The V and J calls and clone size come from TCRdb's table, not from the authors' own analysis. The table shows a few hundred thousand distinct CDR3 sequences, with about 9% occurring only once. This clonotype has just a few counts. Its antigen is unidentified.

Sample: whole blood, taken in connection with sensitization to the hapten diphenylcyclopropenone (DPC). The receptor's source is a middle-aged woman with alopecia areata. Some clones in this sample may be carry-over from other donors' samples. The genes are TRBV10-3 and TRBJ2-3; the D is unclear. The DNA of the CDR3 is TGTGCCATCAGTGAGTCGGGAGATACGCAGTATTTT. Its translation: CAISESGDTQYF.